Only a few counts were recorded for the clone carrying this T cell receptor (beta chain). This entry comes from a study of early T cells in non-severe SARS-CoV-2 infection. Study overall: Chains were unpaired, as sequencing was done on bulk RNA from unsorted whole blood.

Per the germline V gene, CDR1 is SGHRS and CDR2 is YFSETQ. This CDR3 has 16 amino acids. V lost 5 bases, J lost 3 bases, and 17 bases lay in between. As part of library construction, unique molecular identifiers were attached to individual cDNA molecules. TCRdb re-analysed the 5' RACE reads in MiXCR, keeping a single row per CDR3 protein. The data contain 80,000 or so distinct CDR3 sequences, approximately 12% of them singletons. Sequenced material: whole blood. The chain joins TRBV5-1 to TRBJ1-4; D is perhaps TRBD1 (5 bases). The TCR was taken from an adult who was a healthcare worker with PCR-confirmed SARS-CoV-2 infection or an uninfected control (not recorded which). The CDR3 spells CASSRDDPGPNEKLFF. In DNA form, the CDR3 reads TGCGCCAGCAGTCGGGACGACCCCGGACCTAATGAAAAACTGTTTTTT.